The clone carrying this TCR beta chain was counted only a few times. Its specificity is not known. This CDR3 has 16 residues. V was pared by 3 bases and J by 7 bases, with 11 bases of the junction left unmatched. Germline loops: CDR1 KGHSH, CDR2 LQKENI. This sample was taken from a study of T-cell memory formation after mild COVID-19. Study-wide context: Clustering of TCRs was largely donor specific. The study's findings and limits: Cross-reactive memory apparently joined, as some responding clones appeared in pre-infection memory.

After 5'RACE with constant-segment primers, TCR alpha and TCR beta cDNA libraries carrying sample barcodes and UMIs were obtained. TCRdb passed the 5' RACE reads through MiXCR, listing each CDR3 protein once. The sample lists around 300,000 distinct CDR3 sequences, roughly 13% occurring once. The V and J genes are TRBV18 and TRBJ2-1; 8 positions match TRBD2. The specimen sequenced was PBMCs or a T cell subset sorted from them (not recorded which). This receptor was taken from a man younger than 30 who had mild COVID-19 (a few samples of this study predate the infection). Cell type and time point are not known. CDR3 protein: CASSPPGGGLGNEQFF. The CDR3 bases are TGTGCCAGCTCACCCCCCGGGGGGGGGCTCGGGAATGAGCAGTTCTTC.